The 10 T cell receptor beta chains presented below share a single source sample, sequenced in a study of cytomegalovirus exposure and HLA in healthy donors. PCR employed 60 Vbeta and 13 Jbeta primers. Libraries were prepared by immunoSEQ multiplex PCR; TCRdb keeps only in-frame clonotypes and omits some of them. The repertoire holds 200,000 to 250,000 clones, with roughly 80% as singletons. Material for sequencing was PBMCs. The receptors were gathered from a man aged 25 to 40 in good health and CMV-seronegative.

The rearrangement joins TRBV6-5 to TRBJ2-7, with TRBD1 matching over 7 bases. V lost 5 bases to trimming and J lost 7 bases; unmatched junction nucleotides: 8. Looked up from germline, CDR1 is MNHEY and CDR2 is SVGAGI. This CDR3 region has 13 residues. The CDR3 is CASSKTGAEEQYF. For the CDR3, the DNA is TGTGCCAGCAGTAAAACAGGGGCAGAAGAGCAGTACTTC.

This sequence joins TRBV5-6 and TRBJ2-7; 8 positions agree with TRBD2. There are 15 residues in the CDR3. In germline, CDR1 is SGHDT, CDR2 YYEEEE. The V segment lost 4 bases and the J segment 3 bases; nucleotides outside the gene matches: 9. CDR3 in DNA: TGTGCCAGCAGCACCCCGGGACTAGACCACTACGAGCAGTACTTC. Its protein product is CASSTPGLDHYEQYF.

CDR3 coding DNA: TGCGCCAGCAGCCCGGCCGGGGGGGCGCCTGCCTATGGCTACACCTTC. As protein: CASSPAGGAPAYGYTF. The gene calls are TRBV4-1 and TRBJ1-2, with a weak D call TRBD1 (6 bases). The germline V gene has CDR1 MGHRA and CDR2 YSYEKL. V was pared by 4 bases and J by 4 bases, with 19 bases between. CDR3 length equals 16 residues.

This clone was counted only a few times. The chain uses TRBV5-1 and TRBJ2-1, with D perhaps matching TRBD1 (5 bases). Germline V gene lookup returns CDR1 SGHRS and CDR2 YFSETQ. The CDR3 sequence is 14 residues long. V lost 1 base and J lost 9, with 14 bases in between. The CDR3 nucleotides read TGCGCCAGCAGCTTGACCGGAGCAAGGGGTGAGCAGTTCTTC. Translated: CASSLTGARGEQFF.

CDR3 nucleotides: TGTGCCAGCAGCCTCAGGGGTCTCACCTACGAGCAGTACTTC. Protein product: CASSLRGLTYEQYF. The gene calls are TRBV11-1 and TRBJ2-7, with D tentatively TRBD1 (6 bases). Trimming pared 5 bases from V and 2 bases from J, leaving 13 bases between. The CDR3 is 14 amino acids. Germline CDR1 is SGHAT and CDR2 is FQDESV (reference sequence).

The sample holds a few counts of this clone. The chain carries TRBV5-6 and TRBJ1-1, with D uncertain. This CDR3 is 14 amino acids long. Between the trimmed V and J ends, which lost 4 bases and 4 bases, there was a span of 14 bases. Germline V CDR1 and CDR2: SGHDT, YYEEEE. Written as DNA, the CDR3 is TGTGCCAGCAGCCTCCCTGGGTCGGGCACTGAAGCTTTCTTT. Encoded protein: CASSLPGSGTEAFF.

In its sample, this clone was seen once. The chain couples TRBV4-3 to TRBJ1-4; 10 bases line up with TRBD1. The CDR3 totals 16 residues. Looked up from germline, CDR1 is LGHNA and CDR2 is YSLEER. Trimming at V came to 0 bases and at J to 7 bases, leaving 5 bases not matched to a gene. In nucleotides, the CDR3 is TGCGCCAGCAGCCAAGACCCCGGGACAGGGGCTGAAAAACTGTTTTTT. Protein: CASSQDPGTGAEKLFF.

The chain couples TRBV4-1 to TRBJ1-2; 7 nucleotides agree with TRBD1. Per the germline V gene, CDR1 is MGHRA and CDR2 is YSYEKL. The trim removed 3 bases at V and 0 bases at J, leaving 13 bases unmatched. The CDR3 is 18 amino acids. This chain's CDR3 is CASSQGTQTGTANYGYTF. In DNA form, the CDR3 reads TGCGCCAGCAGCCAGGGTACCCAGACAGGGACAGCTAACTATGGCTACACCTTC.

The chain joins TRBV28 to TRBJ1-2; a possible D gene is TRBD1 (5 bases). The CDR3 consists of 13 residues. Looked up from germline, CDR1 is MDHEN and CDR2 is SYDVKM. Deletions cut 8 bases from V and 0 bases from J, with 10 bases between. The CDR3 protein is CASSTGANYGYTF. DNA for the CDR3: TGTGCCAGCTCCACGGGGGCTAACTATGGCTACACCTTC.

This rearrangement joins TRBV6-4 to TRBJ2-1; D is unclear. Per germline, CDR1 MRHNA and CDR2 SNTAGT. The ends were cut back, 0 bases at V and 7 bases at J, with 7 bases in the middle. The CDR3 has 13 amino acids. This chain's CDR3 is CASSDSYLNEQFF. CDR3 nucleotides: TGTGCCAGCAGTGACTCCTACTTAAATGAGCAGTTCTTC.